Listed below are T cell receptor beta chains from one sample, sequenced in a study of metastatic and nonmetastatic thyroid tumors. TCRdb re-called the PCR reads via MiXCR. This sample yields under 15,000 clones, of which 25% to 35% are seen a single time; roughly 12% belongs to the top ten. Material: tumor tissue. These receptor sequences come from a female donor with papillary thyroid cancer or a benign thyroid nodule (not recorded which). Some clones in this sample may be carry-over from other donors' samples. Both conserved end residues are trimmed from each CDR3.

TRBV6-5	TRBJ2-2	ASSLRGNTGELF
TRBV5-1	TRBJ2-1	ASSSTIHPSYNEQF
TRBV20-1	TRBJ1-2	SARGYT
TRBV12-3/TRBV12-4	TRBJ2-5	ASSLNWGAAETQY
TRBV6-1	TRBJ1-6	ASSEPAEGQGSSPLH
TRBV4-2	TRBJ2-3	ASSQVSRGAMGDTQY
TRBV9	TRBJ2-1	ASSVVDEAYEQF
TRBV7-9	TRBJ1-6	ASSSISGGNSPLH
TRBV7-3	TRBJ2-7	ASSSDANYEQY
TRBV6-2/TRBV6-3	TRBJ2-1	ASTQGLEQF
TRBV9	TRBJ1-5	ASSGSNQPQH
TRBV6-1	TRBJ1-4	ASSGTVNEKLF
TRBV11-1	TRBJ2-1	ASSLTSGRATDEQF
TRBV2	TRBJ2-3	ATGRRGWKY
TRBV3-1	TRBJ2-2	ASSLNWVTGELF
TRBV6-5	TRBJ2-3	ASRPVQGKVDTDTQY
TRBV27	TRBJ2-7	ASSSGCRGGEQY
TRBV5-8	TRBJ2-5	ASSLGWRELKETQY
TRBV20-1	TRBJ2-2	SAPSAGRELF
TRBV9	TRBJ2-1	ASSVTSGRVDEQF